Shown below are 27 T cell receptor beta chains from a single sample sequenced in a study of blood T cell repertoires in COVID-19. Method: immunoSEQ multiplex PCR; TCRdb's copy keeps in-frame clones and lacks some. The sample comprises just over 250,000 clones, roughly four fifths of which are singletons, and under 5% rests with the top ten. The sequenced sample was PBMCs or T cells enriched from blood (not recorded which). The receptors come from a young man with acute COVID-19.

V usage is TRBV10-2 and J usage is TRBJ1-2; TRBD1 matches 7 bases. The germline gives CDR1 WSHSY, CDR2 SAAADI. The CDR3 has 13 amino acids. V lost 6 bases to trimming and J lost 7 bases; unmatched junction nucleotides: 8. CDR3 nucleotide sequence: TGCGCCAGCAGGAAAGACAGGGCTGGTGGCTACACCTTC. It translates to CASRKDRAGGYTF.

This chain uses TRBV9 with TRBJ2-5; the match to TRBD1 covers 8 bases. The CDR3 has 15 amino acids. The J segment lost 5 bases and the V segment lost 3 bases, leaving 9 bases of the junction unmatched. Looked up from germline, CDR1 is SGDLS and CDR2 is YYNGEE. The CDR3, as DNA: TGTGCCAGCAGCGAGAACGCAGGGGGCGGGGAGACCCAGTACTTC. It yields the protein CASSENAGGGETQYF.

The V call is TRBV2, the J call TRBJ1-1; no firm D call. This CDR3 has 12 amino acids. Trimming shortened V by 4 bases and J by 5 bases, and 8 bases separated the two germline ends. CDR1 is SNHLY and CDR2 is FYNNEI in the germline V gene. The CDR3, as DNA: TGTGCCAGCAGTGTAAGCCGGACTGAAGCTTTCTTT. This gives the protein CASSVSRTEAFF.

This clone was recorded once. The V and J genes are TRBV28 and TRBJ1-2; no firm D call. Germline-derived CDR1 and CDR2 are MDHEN and SYDVKM. The CDR3 is 14 amino acids. The germline V and J ends were trimmed by 6 bases and 8 bases, with 19 bases remaining between them. Here the CDR3 reads CASSPAEYFYGYTF. The CDR3 nucleotides are TGTGCCAGCAGCCCCGCTGAGTATTTCTACGGCTACACCTTC.

Here the CDR3 reads CASSVVDSDQPQHF. CDR3 DNA sequence: TGTGCCAGCTCAGTTGTTGACAGCGATCAGCCCCAGCATTTT. The chain links TRBV18 to TRBJ1-5, with D perhaps TRBD1 (5 bases). V was pared by 5 bases and J by 5 bases, with 13 bases between. The CDR3 consists of 14 residues. From germline, CDR1 is KGHSH and CDR2 LQKENI.

This rearrangement joins TRBV7-6 to TRBJ1-2; tentative D call: TRBD1 (6 bases). CDR3 length: 14 residues. CDR1 and CDR2 from the germline V gene are SGHVS and FNYEAQ. The V end was cut by 5 bases, the J end by 1 base, with 11 bases between. The CDR3 region has the DNA TGTGCCAGCAGCCCGACGGACAGTAACTATGGCTACACCTTC. Translating gives CASSPTDSNYGYTF.

This chain connects TRBV6-1 to TRBJ2-3; D is undetermined. The germline V gene encodes CDR1 MNHNS and CDR2 SASEGT. The germline V and J ends were trimmed by 0 bases and 3 bases, with 13 bases remaining between them. CDR3 length: 16 residues. CDR3 nucleotides: TGTGCCAGCAGTGAAGCCCCGGGTCTTGGGACAGATACGCAGTATTTT. Its protein product is CASSEAPGLGTDTQYF.

This clone was observed a single time. This chain uses TRBV19 with TRBJ2-5, with TRBD2 matching 10 bases. The junction had 7 bases not matched to a gene; V was cut back by 6 bases and J by 3 bases. Looked up from germline, CDR1 is LNHDA and CDR2 is SQIVND (reference sequence). The CDR3 has 15 amino acids. CDR3 amino acids: CASRLAGGVEETQYF. DNA for the CDR3: TGTGCCAGTAGGTTAGCGGGAGGAGTTGAAGAGACCCAGTACTTC.

The V call is TRBV7-8, the J call TRBJ2-3; D is unclear. V lost 2 bases, J lost 0 bases, and 9 bases lay in between. This CDR3 has 15 residues. Germline CDR1 and CDR2: SGHVS and FQNEAQ. CDR3 DNA: TGTGCCAGCAGCTTACTAGGTGGGAGCACAGATACGCAGTATTTT. Translating it yields CASSLLGGSTDTQYF.

This sequence joins TRBV5-4 and TRBJ1-2; the D gene is possibly TRBD1 (5 bases). From germline, CDR1 is SGHNT and CDR2 YYREEE (reference sequence). This CDR3 is built from 16 residues. The V gene lost 0 bases and the J gene lost 4 bases, with 16 bases spanning the gap. CDR3 bases: TGTGCCAGCAGCTTGGCCGCGGAGGGACGTCGCTATGGCTACACCTTC. Its protein product is CASSLAAEGRRYGYTF.

The rearrangement uses TRBV7-3 and TRBJ1-1; D gene ambiguous. The CDR3 runs 12 residues. The V end was cut by 5 bases, the J end by 6 bases, with 10 bases between. Germline-derived CDR1 and CDR2 are SGHTA and FQGTGA. In DNA, the CDR3 is TGTGCCAGCAGCCCGGCGGGCTCTGAAGCTTTCTTT. The encoded protein is CASSPAGSEAFF.

The chain uses TRBV19 and TRBJ1-5; 9 bases agree with TRBD1. This CDR3 contains 16 residues. Germline V gene sequence: CDR1 LNHDA, CDR2 SQIVND (reference sequence). Trimming at V came to 5 bases and at J to 7 bases, leaving 12 bases not matched to a gene. The CDR3 reads CASSGWDRVLSQPQHF. CDR3 DNA: TGTGCCAGTAGTGGATGGGACAGGGTGCTAAGCCAGCCCCAGCATTTT.

J is TRBJ1-1 and V is TRBV25-1, with 9 bases fitting TRBD1. The ends lost 6 bases at V and 1 base at J; junction bases unmatched: 6. Germline assignment: CDR1 MGHDK and CDR2 SYGVNS. The CDR3 length is 15 residues. The chain's CDR3 is CASRHRQGENTEAFF. CDR3 DNA sequence: TGTGCCAGCAGACATAGACAGGGGGAGAACACTGAAGCTTTCTTT.

The genes are TRBV10-3 and TRBJ1-1; 7 nucleotides agree with TRBD1. The CDR3 sequence is 14 residues long. With 3 bases clipped from V and 10 bases from J, the junction kept 11 bases outside the gene matches. CDR1 ENHRY and CDR2 SYGVKD come from the germline V gene. CDR3 residues: CAISDSNRDRGAFF. Written as DNA, the CDR3 is TGTGCCATCAGTGACTCAAACCGGGACAGAGGAGCTTTCTTT.

The chain joins TRBV5-6 to TRBJ1-5, with 8 positions matching TRBD1. The CDR3 runs to 16 residues. The V and J ends lost 1 base and 0 bases, in that order; junction bases with no gene match: 3. Looked up from germline, CDR1 is SGHDT and CDR2 is YYEEEE. DNA of the CDR3: TGTGCCAGCAGCTTGTCGACAGGGGCTAGCAATCAGCCCCAGCATTTT. Encoded protein: CASSLSTGASNQPQHF.

This clone was observed a handful of times. The rearrangement joins TRBV6-5 to TRBJ1-3; D may be TRBD1 (6 bases). Germline-derived CDR1 and CDR2 are MNHEY and SVGAGI. The CDR3 covers 14 residues. V was pared by 4 bases and J by 4 bases, with 11 bases between. The CDR3 DNA is TGTGCCAGCAGTTCCGACACAGGGGGAAACACCATATATTTT. Amino acids: CASSSDTGGNTIYF.

In this sample, this clone turned up once. V and J are TRBV11-2 and TRBJ2-6; no firm D call. This CDR3 is 16 amino acids long. The germline V gene has CDR1 SGHAT and CDR2 FQNNGV. V was clipped by 0 bases and J by 6 bases, with 12 bases between them. CDR3 loop: CASSLEGRGLANVLTF. CDR3 bases: TGTGCCAGCAGCTTAGAAGGCCGAGGTTTGGCCAACGTCCTGACTTTC. The whole variable domain, filled in from reference TRBV11-2 and TRBJ2-6, reads EAGVAQSPRYKIIEKRQSVAFWCNPISGHATLYWYQQILGQGPKLLIQFQNNGVVDDSQLPKDRFSAERLKGVDSTLKIQPAKLEDSAVYLCASSLEGRGLANVLTFGAGSRLTVL.

The rearrangement uses TRBV9 and TRBJ2-2, with 7 bases identical to TRBD2. Germline loops: CDR1 SGDLS, CDR2 YYNGEE. There are 16 residues in the CDR3. V lost 2 bases to trimming and J lost 3 bases; unmatched junction nucleotides: 7. The CDR3 coding sequence is TGTGCCAGCAGCGTTTCCCTAGCGGAGTACACCGGGGAGCTGTTTTTT. It specifies CASSVSLAEYTGELFF.

In the case of this clone: The junction departs from the called germline gene at one end, perhaps through a read error. This CDR3 is also generated by other DNA sequences in the sample. The J gene is TRBJ1-2, the V gene TRBV28; 7 nucleotides match TRBD1. The CDR3 loop spans 14 amino acids. Per the germline V gene, CDR1 is MDHEN and CDR2 is SYDVKM. The CDR3 loop is CASSLSAGGGGYTF. The CDR3, as DNA: TGTGCCAGCAGTTTATCGGCAGGGGGAGGTGGCTATACCTTC.

The CDR3 loop is CASSQHDRGKSETQYF. DNA for the CDR3: TGCGCCAGCAGCCAACATGACAGGGGAAAGAGCGAGACCCAGTACTTC. The chain has TRBV4-1 and TRBJ2-5, with 8 bases fitting TRBD1. Trimming at V came to 2 bases and at J to 5 bases, leaving 10 bases not matched to a gene. Germline V gene data show CDR1 as MGHRA and CDR2 as YSYEKL. The length of the CDR3 is 16 residues.

V usage is TRBV25-1 and J usage is TRBJ2-1; 7 positions match TRBD2. The germline gives CDR1 MGHDK, CDR2 SYGVNS. V shed 6 bases, J shed 8 bases, and the junction held 4 bases outside the gene matches. The CDR3 is made up of 12 amino acids. As DNA, the CDR3 is TGTGCCAGCAGGGGGGGGTCTTATGAGCAGTTCTTC. Translated: CASRGGSYEQFF. Full variable domain (rest looked up from reference TRBV25-1 and TRBJ2-1): EADIYQTPRYLVIGTGKKITLECSQTMGHDKMYWYQQDPGMELHLIHYSYGVNSTEKGDLSSESTVSRIRTEHFPLTLESARPSHTSQYLCASRGGSYEQFFGPGTRLTVL.

The rearrangement uses TRBV5-4 and TRBJ2-1; 11 bases agree with TRBD2. With 3 bases clipped from V and 6 bases from J, the junction kept 5 bases outside the gene matches. The germline CDR1 and CDR2 sequences are SGHNT and YYREEE (reference sequence). This CDR3 has 15 residues. The CDR3 DNA follows: TGTGCCAGCAGCTGGGGGCTAGCGGGAGGCAATGAGCAGTTCTTC. Protein: CASSWGLAGGNEQFF. The full variable domain, its missing parts supplied by reference TRBV5-4 and TRBJ2-1, is ETGVTQSPTHLIKTRGQQVTLRCSSQSGHNTVSWYQQALGQGPQFIFQYYREEENGRGNFPPRFSGLQFPNYSSELNVNALELDDSALYLCASSWGLAGGNEQFFGPGTRLTVL.

V usage is TRBV6-2 or TRBV6-3 and J usage is TRBJ1-1; the match to TRBD1 covers 8 bases. The CDR3 is made up of 16 amino acids. J was trimmed by 1 base and V by 5 bases; bases with no gene match: 9. Germline CDR1 reads MNHEY; CDR2 reads SVGEGT. CDR3 protein: CASSARTGSRNTEAFF. CDR3 nucleotide sequence: TGTGCCAGCAGTGCGCGGACAGGGTCCCGGAACACTGAAGCTTTCTTT.

The genes are TRBV4-2 and TRBJ1-3; D unresolved. Germline CDR1 and CDR2: LGHNA and YNFKEQ. V dropped 1 base and J dropped 0 bases, with 10 bases sitting between them. The CDR3 spans 16 residues. DNA of the CDR3: TGTGCCAGCAGCCAAGCTGGAGGCTTCTCTGGAAACACCATATATTTT. Translated, it gives CASSQAGGFSGNTIYF.

The V gene is TRBV15, the J gene TRBJ1-4, with D maybe TRBD1 (5 bases). Germline V gene sequence: CDR1 LNHNV, CDR2 YYDKDF (reference sequence). The V end was cut by 0 bases, the J end by 7 bases, with 12 bases between. The CDR3 totals 15 residues. The CDR3 DNA follows: TGTGCCACCAGCAGAGAGGGACGGGAGGCTGAAAAACTGTTTTTT. This translates into CATSREGREAEKLFF. Combining the CDR3 with reference TRBV15 and TRBJ1-4 gives the whole variable domain DAMVIQNPRYQVTQFGKPVTLSCSQTLNHNVMYWYQQKSSQAPKLLFHYYDKDFNNEADTPDNFQSRRPNTSFCFLDIRSPGLGDTAMYLCATSREGREAEKLFFGSGTQLSVL.

This clone was observed once. The rearrangement uses TRBV20-1 and TRBJ1-1; D is unclear. The germline CDR1 and CDR2 sequences are DFQATT and SNEGSKA (reference sequence). The CDR3 spans 11 residues. The V end lost 3 bases, the J end lost 7 bases, and 9 bases lay between the germline ends. Written as DNA, the CDR3 is TGCAGTGCTAGGAGAGGGAATGAAGCTTTCTTT. It encodes CSARRGNEAFF.

V and J are TRBV6-4 and TRBJ2-3, with 10 bases fitting TRBD2. Germline assignment: CDR1 MRHNA and CDR2 SNTAGT. Trimming took 0 bases from V and 1 from J; bases not matched to a gene: 1. The CDR3 is 16 residues long. The CDR3 nucleotides are TGTGCCAGCAGTGACTCGGGGACTAGCGGCACAGATACGCAGTATTTT. Translating gives CASSDSGTSGTDTQYF.